The 20 T cell receptor beta chains presented below share a single source sample, sequenced in a study of blood T cell repertoires in COVID-19. The assay was immunoSEQ multiplex PCR, and TCRdb's table has in-frame clones only and misses some. The top ten hold under 50% of the sample, which has over 70,000 clones, about three quarters seen once. Sequencing was carried out using peripheral blood. The receptor source for this set is a human donor in a cohort sampled during active COVID-19.

This chain links TRBV11-2 with TRBJ2-3, with D possibly being TRBD2 (6 bases). This CDR3 region has 19 residues. V was pared by 1 base and J by 3 bases, with 23 bases between. CDR1 is SGHAT, CDR2 FQNNGV, per germline. CDR3 sequence (DNA): TGTGCCAGCAGCTTAGTCGGTCGGACCGGGAGATTTTTTACAGATACGCAGTATTTT. Its protein is CASSLVGRTGRFFTDTQYF.

The chain uses TRBV25-1 and TRBJ1-2, with 8 positions matching TRBD1. Germline loops: CDR1 MGHDK, CDR2 SYGVNS. The CDR3 extends over 15 amino acids. V shed 2 bases and J 8 bases; nucleotides not matched to a gene: 10. The CDR3 DNA reads TGTGCCAGCAGTGAAGGGGGGACAGGTCTCTACGGCTACACCTTC. Protein: CASSEGGTGLYGYTF.

The V gene is TRBV7-8, the J gene TRBJ1-2; 10 bases are shared with TRBD1. The germline V gene has CDR1 SGHVS and CDR2 FQNEAQ. The J segment lost 3 bases and the V segment lost 5 bases, leaving 12 bases of the junction unmatched. The CDR3 runs to 17 residues. The chain's CDR3 is CASSVTTGGRNYYGYTF. For the CDR3, the DNA is TGTGCCAGCAGCGTTACGACAGGGGGCAGAAACTACTATGGCTACACCTTC. The whole variable domain, remainder taken from reference TRBV7-8 and TRBJ1-2, is GAGVSQSPRYKVAKRGQDVALRCDPISGHVSLFWYQQALGQGPEFLTYFQNEAQLDKSGLPSDRFFAERPEGSVSTLKIQRTQQEDSAVYLCASSVTTGGRNYYGYTFGSGTRLTVV.

This clone was found once. The chain is built from TRBV11-2 and TRBJ2-6, with D possibly being TRBD1 (5 bases). The germline gives CDR1 SGHAT, CDR2 FQNNGV. The CDR3 covers 19 residues. Between the trimmed V and J ends, which lost 3 bases and 0 bases, there was a span of 18 bases. The CDR3 region has the DNA TGTGCCAGCAGCTTCCACAAGGAGACAGCGAGCTCTGGGGCCAACGTCCTGACTTTC. Translated, it gives CASSFHKETASSGANVLTF.

The rearrangement links TRBV7-2 to TRBJ2-7, with 10 bases matching TRBD1. V lost 5 bases, J lost 4 bases, and 5 bases stayed unmatched. There are 14 residues in the CDR3. Germline-derived CDR1 and CDR2 are SGHTA and FQGNSA. DNA of the CDR3: TGTGCCAGCAGCGTAGACAGGGGGCGGTACGAGCAGTACTTC. Amino acids: CASSVDRGRYEQYF.

This chain joins TRBV2 and TRBJ2-6; 9 nucleotides match TRBD1. The CDR3 extends over 18 amino acids. Germline V gene sequence: CDR1 SNHLY, CDR2 FYNNEI. Germline trimming cut 7 bases from V and 0 bases from J; bases unmatched to any gene: 10. CDR3 coding DNA: TGTGCCAGCACCACGCGGGACAGGGAATTCTCTGGGGCCAACGTCCTGACTTTC. Translation: CASTTRDREFSGANVLTF.

The chain is built from TRBV2 and TRBJ2-7; TRBD2 aligns across 10 bases. This CDR3 has 16 amino acids. The junction had 8 bases not matched to a gene; V was cut back by 2 bases and J by 4 bases. Germline lookup yields CDR1 SNHLY and CDR2 FYNNEI. CDR3 bases: TGTGCCAGCAGTGAATGGAGGAGCGGGAGGGAATACGAGCAGTACTTC. Translating gives CASSEWRSGREYEQYF.

This clone was detected a few times. The chain joins TRBV13 to TRBJ2-3, with 11 bases aligning to TRBD1. This CDR3 is built from 18 residues. Germline CDR1 PRHDT, CDR2 FYEKMQ (reference sequence). The V gene end was trimmed by 0 bases and the J gene end by 4 bases; junction bases not matched to a gene: 9. The CDR3: CASSLGNPGQGGADTQYF. CDR3 coding DNA: TGTGCCAGCAGCTTAGGGAACCCGGGACAGGGGGGAGCAGATACGCAGTATTTT.

The V call is TRBV11-1, the J call TRBJ2-7; no clear D gene. CDR3 length: 14 residues. The germline V gene encodes CDR1 SGHAT and CDR2 FQDESV (reference sequence). V gave up 5 bases and J gave up 3 bases, with 14 bases separating them. The CDR3 DNA reads TGTGCCAGCAGCGATAAGTCAAGCCGCTACGAGCAGTACTTC. Protein product: CASSDKSSRYEQYF.

The chain is built from TRBV15 and TRBJ2-1; 13 bases agree with TRBD2. The CDR3 is 15 residues long. Germline assignment: CDR1 LNHNV and CDR2 YYDKDF (reference sequence). Trimming at V came to 3 bases and at J to 5 bases, leaving 1 base not matched to a gene. CDR3 sequence (DNA): TGTGCCACCAGCAGGGGGACTAGCGGGAACAATGAGCAGTTCTTC. Amino acid sequence: CATSRGTSGNNEQFF.

The chain has TRBV2 and TRBJ2-1; D may be TRBD2 (6 bases). Trimming shortened V by 3 bases and J by 0 bases, and 15 bases separated the two germline ends. Germline CDR1 and CDR2: SNHLY and FYNNEI. The CDR3 length is 17 residues. For the CDR3, the DNA is TGTGCCAGCAGTGATACTAGCAGGAGAAGCTCCTACAATGAGCAGTTCTTC. Protein: CASSDTSRRSSYNEQFF.

The sample holds many counts of this clone. This rearrangement joins TRBV11-3 to TRBJ2-2; no reliable D call. CDR3 length: 12 amino acids. V was trimmed by 4 bases and J by 6 bases, leaving 6 bases between them. Germline CDR1 SGHNT, CDR2 YENEEA. Here the CDR3 DNA reads TGTGCCAGCAGCTCCGACTCCGGGGAGCTGTTTTTT. Protein: CASSSDSGELFF.

This clone has only a few counts. The chain is built from TRBV5-1 and TRBJ2-2; 11 positions agree with TRBD2. Germline-derived CDR1 and CDR2 are SGHRS and YFSETQ. The CDR3 has 18 residues. Trimming cost V 5 bases and J 3 bases; bases outside gene matches: 12. CDR3 coding DNA: TGCGCCAGCAGTCATGGTAGCGGGAGGGCCTCGGACACCGGGGAGCTGTTTTTT. Amino acid sequence: CASSHGSGRASDTGELFF. The variable domain in full, completed from reference TRBV5-1 and TRBJ2-2, reads KAGVTQTPRYLIKTRGQQVTLSCSPISGHRSVSWYQQTPGQGLQFLFEYFSETQRNKGNFPGRFSGRQFSNSRSEMNVSTLELGDSALYLCASSHGSGRASDTGELFFGEGSRLTVL.

DNA for the CDR3: TGTGCCTCATTCCCGACCAGGAGGGATGAAAAACTGTTTTTT. This sequence encodes CASFPTRRDEKLFF. This chain joins TRBV9 and TRBJ1-4, with no clear D. Deletions cut 10 bases from V and 6 bases from J, with 19 bases between. The CDR3 loop spans 14 amino acids. Germline V gives CDR1 SGDLS, CDR2 YYNGEE.

Only a few counts were recorded for this clone. The chain joins TRBV5-1 to TRBJ2-7; possible D gene TRBD2, 6 bases. The CDR3 consists of 13 residues. The V end was cut by 9 bases, the J end by 7 bases, with 20 bases between. Per germline, CDR1 SGHRS and CDR2 YFSETQ. This chain's CDR3 is CATARVEGMEQYF. The CDR3 bases are TGCGCCACAGCACGGGTGGAGGGTATGGAGCAGTACTTC.

Points on this clone: This specimen includes other DNA sequences encoding the same CDR3. The chain employs TRBV12-3 or TRBV12-4 and TRBJ2-3, with D unclear. Trimming shortened V by 4 bases and J by 3 bases, and 2 bases separated the two germline ends. The length of the CDR3 is 11 residues. The CDR3 sequence: CASSSTDTQYF. For the CDR3, the DNA is TGTGCCAGCAGTTCAACAGATACGCAGTATTTT.

The rearrangement uses TRBV25-1 and TRBJ1-1; 9 bases align to TRBD1. Looked up from germline, CDR1 is MGHDK and CDR2 is SYGVNS. CDR3 length equals 15 residues. The V segment lost 5 bases and the J segment 2 bases; nucleotides outside the gene matches: 6. The CDR3 bases are TGTGCCAGCAGTACCAGACAGGGGGAAAACACTGAAGCTTTCTTT. It codes for CASSTRQGENTEAFF.

The chain is built from TRBV4-3 and TRBJ2-7; TRBD2 matches at 7 bases. This CDR3 has 15 residues. Per the germline V gene, CDR1 is LGHNA and CDR2 is YSLEER. V shed 1 base and J 0 bases; nucleotides not matched to a gene: 3. CDR3: CASSQAPSGSYEQYF. DNA for the CDR3: TGCGCCAGCAGCCAAGCCCCTAGCGGCTCCTACGAGCAGTACTTC.

The chain carries TRBV29-1 and TRBJ2-7, with D possibly matching TRBD1 (5 bases). Trimming pared 5 bases from V and 5 bases from J, leaving 16 bases between. The germline V gene has CDR1 SQVTM and CDR2 ANQGSEA. The CDR3 is 13 residues long. The CDR3 reads CSVSGPWSDEQYF. The CDR3, as DNA: TGCAGCGTTTCAGGGCCGTGGTCGGACGAGCAGTACTTC.

The chain links TRBV24-1 to TRBJ2-5, with D possibly being TRBD1 (5 bases). Germline assignment: CDR1 KGHDR and CDR2 SFDVKD. V shed 5 bases and J shed 0 bases, with 15 bases lying between them. The CDR3 extends over 16 amino acids. CDR3 residues: CATSGVGAQYQETQYF. The CDR3 nucleotides read TGTGCCACCAGTGGAGTAGGGGCCCAGTACCAAGAGACCCAGTACTTC.